Listed here are 11 T cell receptor beta chains from one sample, sequenced in a study of PD-1 blockade in classical Hodgkin lymphoma. Time point indicated: cycle 4 day 1 (C4D1), after five to seven weeks of nivolumab. The patients all showed relapse after autologous stem cell transplantation, while their brentuximab vedotin exposure varied. Libraries were prepared by immunoSEQ multiplex PCR; TCRdb keeps only in-frame clonotypes and omits some of them. The sample holds about 20,000 clones, around two thirds seen once. This sample comprised peripheral blood mononuclear cells (PBMCs), obtained before the fourth cycle of nivolumab. The receptor source for this set is a human donor with classical Hodgkin lymphoma.

The chain uses TRBV6-1 and TRBJ2-1; TRBD1 matches 7 bases. V gave up 4 bases and J gave up 6 bases; unmatched junction bases: 9. From germline, CDR1 is MNHNS and CDR2 SASEGT. CDR3 length: 15 residues. CDR3 sequence: CASSVGDRARNEQFF. Written as DNA, the CDR3 is TGTGCCAGCAGTGTCGGTGACAGGGCGCGCAATGAGCAGTTCTTC.

This chain uses TRBV11-2 with TRBJ2-1; maybe TRBD2 (6 bases). In germline, CDR1 is SGHAT, CDR2 FQNNGV. V was clipped by 0 bases and J by 6 bases, with 9 bases between them. This CDR3 is 14 amino acids long. The CDR3 DNA follows: TGTGCCAGCAGCTTAGAGGTGACTAGCAATGAGCAGTTCTTC. Its translation: CASSLEVTSNEQFF.

The rearrangement links TRBV2 to TRBJ2-1; maybe TRBD2 (6 bases). V was pared by 1 base and J by 8 bases, with 12 bases between. Germline loops: CDR1 SNHLY, CDR2 FYNNEI. CDR3 length equals 14 residues. In nucleotides, the CDR3 is TGTGCCAGCAGTGAAGGTCGTTGGGAGGATGAGCAGTTCTTC. Translated, it gives CASSEGRWEDEQFF. The full variable domain, in which reference TRBV2 and TRBJ2-1 provide the parts outside the CDR3, is EPEVTQTPSHQVTQMGQEVILRCVPISNHLYFYWYRQILGQKVEFLVSFYNNEISEKSEIFDDQFSVERPDGSNFTLKIRSTKLEDSAMYFCASSEGRWEDEQFFGPGTRLTVL.

The V and J genes are TRBV2 and TRBJ1-2, with 10 nucleotides matching TRBD1. The CDR3 covers 14 residues. J lost 6 bases, V lost 7 bases, and 8 bases had no gene match. Germline CDR1 reads SNHLY; CDR2 reads FYNNEI. CDR3 residues: CASTEGQGRDGYTF. As DNA, the CDR3 is TGTGCCAGCACCGAGGGACAGGGGAGGGATGGCTACACCTTC. Full variable domain (outside the CDR3, taken from reference TRBV2 and TRBJ1-2): EPEVTQTPSHQVTQMGQEVILRCVPISNHLYFYWYRQILGQKVEFLVSFYNNEISEKSEIFDDQFSVERPDGSNFTLKIRSTKLEDSAMYFCASTEGQGRDGYTFGSGTRLTVV.

In this sample, this clone turned up a few times. The V call is TRBV6-1, the J call TRBJ1-2; unclear D gene. Germline assignment: CDR1 MNHNS and CDR2 SASEGT. Trimming removed 6 bases from V and 5 bases from J, with 10 bases in between. CDR3 size: 12 residues. The CDR3 loop is CASRQSSYGYTF. The CDR3 DNA is TGTGCCAGCAGACAGTCCTCATATGGCTACACCTTC.

This clone was seen once. This chain connects TRBV27 to TRBJ2-3; a possible D gene is TRBD1 (5 bases). This CDR3 contains 16 residues. Trimming cost V 1 base and J 0 bases, with 11 bases left between them. Looked up from germline, CDR1 is MNHEY and CDR2 is SMNVEV (reference sequence). The CDR3 reads CASSLLGQASTDTQYF. The CDR3, as DNA: TGTGCCAGCAGTTTATTGGGGCAGGCGAGCACAGATACGCAGTATTTT.

The V gene is TRBV4-1, the J gene TRBJ2-2; the match to TRBD1 covers 7 bases. Germline V gene sequence: CDR1 MGHRA, CDR2 YSYEKL. V was clipped by 6 bases and J by 6 bases; unmatched bases: 7. The CDR3 runs 14 residues. The CDR3 region has the DNA TGCGCCAGCAGGCGAACAGGGGAACCCGGGGAGCTGTTTTTT. It is translated as CASRRTGEPGELFF.

In its sample, this clone is medium-sized (0.01 to 0.1%). This chain uses TRBV4-1 with TRBJ2-3; D possibly corresponds to TRBD1 (5 bases). The CDR3 totals 14 residues. Between the trimmed V and J ends, which lost 0 bases and 11 bases, there was a span of 15 bases. Germline V gene data show CDR1 as MGHRA and CDR2 as YSYEKL. The CDR3 DNA is TGCGCCAGCAGCCAAGAAGCAGGGCCCCGCGGGCAGTATTTT. Translating gives CASSQEAGPRGQYF.

The chain recombines TRBV28 with TRBJ2-7; the match to TRBD1 covers 11 bases. J gave up 2 bases and V 2 bases, and 8 bases lay outside the gene matches. Germline V lookup: CDR1 MDHEN, CDR2 SYDVKM. This CDR3 region has 17 residues. The CDR3 protein is CASSLRLGGQGAYEQYF. In nucleotides, the CDR3 is TGTGCCAGCAGTTTACGCTTGGGGGGACAGGGGGCCTACGAGCAGTACTTC.

The V gene is TRBV10-3, the J gene TRBJ2-7, with TRBD2 matching 12 bases. The CDR3 totals 16 residues. The germline CDR1 and CDR2 sequences are ENHRY and SYGVKD. Trimming at V came to 6 bases and at J to 0 bases, leaving 6 bases not matched to a gene. CDR3 in DNA: TGTGCCATCAGCACTAGCGGGAGGACTCGCTCCTACGAGCAGTACTTC. Protein sequence: CAISTSGRTRSYEQYF.

This clone has more than one count but fewer than ten. The chain links TRBV2 to TRBJ1-2; 8 bases fit TRBD1. Germline trimming cut 2 bases from V and 2 bases from J; bases unmatched to any gene: 4. This CDR3 comprises 15 residues. The germline CDR1 and CDR2 sequences are SNHLY and FYNNEI. The CDR3 DNA reads TGTGCCAGCAGTGAAACGCGGGACAGGAACTATGGCTACACCTTC. Its translation: CASSETRDRNYGYTF. Combining the CDR3 with reference TRBV2 and TRBJ1-2 gives the whole variable domain EPEVTQTPSHQVTQMGQEVILRCVPISNHLYFYWYRQILGQKVEFLVSFYNNEISEKSEIFDDQFSVERPDGSNFTLKIRSTKLEDSAMYFCASSETRDRNYGYTFGSGTRLTVV.